This T cell receptor beta chain derives from a study of vaccination and CD4 T cells after COVID-19. Across the whole study: Overlapping peptides of the spike proteins of SARS-CoV-2, HCoV-NL63, HCoV-OC43 and HCoV-229E were used for cell stimulation. Researchers treated control cultures with a CEFX pool, an HIV-1 Nef pool, or no peptide.

Cultured CD4+ T-cell DNA underwent Oncomine TCR Beta short-read sequencing. After culture, CD4+ T cells served as the source for genomic DNA extraction. MiXCR was run by TCRdb on the PCR reads, yielding one entry per CDR3 protein. The repertoire holds around 20,000 distinct CDR3 sequences, 50% to 60% seen once, with 9.7% in the top ten. The germline V and J ends were trimmed by 1 base and 4 bases, with 20 bases remaining between them. Germline V gene sequence: CDR1 SEHNR, CDR2 FQNEAQ (reference sequence). This CDR3 region has 17 residues. Treatment indicated: roughly 10-day PBMC culture with coronavirus spike peptide pools or control peptides (ViraFEST assay). Only one count was recorded for this clonotype. What it binds is not known. Points from the study as a whole: Researchers report that 304 of 307 vaccine-specific clones in convalescent patients proved spike mono-reactive.

The chain couples TRBV7-9 to TRBJ2-7, with unresolved D. This sample comprised CD4+ T cells from blood, cultured in vitro, obtained after SARS-CoV-2 vaccination. The sequence was obtained from a human donor who had recovered from COVID-19. The CDR3 here is CASSLVYETEVWYEQYF. As DNA, the CDR3 is TGTGCCAGCAGCTTAGTGTATGAGACCGAGGTTTGGTACGAGCAGTACTTC.